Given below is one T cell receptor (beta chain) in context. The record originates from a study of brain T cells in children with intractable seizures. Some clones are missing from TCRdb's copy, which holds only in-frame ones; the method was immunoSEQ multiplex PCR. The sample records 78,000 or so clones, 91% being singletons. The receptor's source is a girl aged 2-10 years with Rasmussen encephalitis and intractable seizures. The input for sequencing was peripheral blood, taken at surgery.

The CDR3 loop reads CASSQVGGTQETQYF. In DNA form, the CDR3 reads TGTGCCAGCAGCCAAGTAGGGGGCACACAAGAGACCCAGTACTTC. The chain links TRBV3-1 (or the pseudogene TRBV3-2) to TRBJ2-5; 7 bases are shared with TRBD1. The CDR3 covers 15 residues. J lost 2 bases, V lost 1 base, and 4 bases had no gene match. Germline loops: CDR1 LGHDT, CDR2 YNNKEL (reference sequence).